The rows below give T cell receptor beta chains drawn from one sample of a study of breast tumors, draining lymph nodes, adjacent tissues. TCRdb itself ran the multiplex PCR reads through MiXCR, one entry per CDR3 protein. This table holds about 100,000 distinct CDR3 sequences, over 20% found once. Sequenced sample: axillary lymph node tissue. The receptors were sampled from a female donor with breast cancer. Some clones in this sample may be carry-over from other donors' samples. Both conserved end residues are part of each CDR3. D genes are given only for firm matches. A clone size is listed for some rows: how often the clone was seen (once, few, many), or a class if it is expanded.

>TRBJ1-5|many|TRBD1|TRBV19
TGTGCCAGTAGTATAGGAACGGGACAGATGAGCAATCAGCCCCAGCATTTT
CASSIGTGQMSNQPQHF
>TRBJ2-3|.|.|TRBV7-2
TGTGCCAGCAGCCCCCGCGGGGGCTTTAACCTTTCCTTT
CASSPRGGFNLSF
>TRBJ1-6|few|TRBD1|TRBV30
TGTGCCTGGAGTGGCCCCCGACAGGGAAGTTCACCCCTCCACTTT
CAWSGPRQGSSPLHF
>TRBJ2-7|many|TRBD1|TRBV5-6
TGTGCCAGCAGCTTGCCCGGGACAGATATCTACGAGCAGTACTTC
CASSLPGTDIYEQYF
>TRBJ1-5|.|.|TRBV6-1
TGTGCCAGCAGTCCGGCAGGCGGCAATCAGCCCCAGCATTTT
CASSPAGGNQPQHF
>TRBJ2-3|few|TRBD2|TRBV28
TGTGCCAGCAGTCTAGCGGGGTTACGCACAGATACGCAGTATTTT
CASSLAGLRTDTQYF
>TRBJ2-1|few|TRBD2|TRBV5-6
TGTGCCAGCAGCTACGGACTAGCGGGAGGGCCGGCCAATGAGCAGTTCTTC
CASSYGLAGGPANEQFF
>TRBJ2-1|many|.|TRBV9
TGTGCCAGCAGCGTAGATGAGGGGGGGCTCGATGAGCAGTTCTTC
CASSVDEGGLDEQFF
>TRBJ2-2|many|TRBD2|TRBV14
TGTGCCAGCAGCCAAAGGGCGGGAGTAAGGAACACCGGGGAGCTGTTTTTT
CASSQRAGVRNTGELFF
>TRBJ2-5|many|TRBD1|TRBV4-1
TGCGCCAGCAGCCAAGGATGGGGACAGTTCCAAGAGACCCAGTACTTC
CASSQGWGQFQETQYF
>TRBJ2-1|.|.|TRBV11-3
TGTGCCAGCAGCTTATTATCAGGGAGCTCCTACAATGAGCAGTTCTTC
CASSLLSGSSYNEQFF
>TRBJ2-2|.|.|TRBV28
TGCGCCAGCAGTCCCCTGAACACCGGGGAGCTGTTTTTT
CASSPLNTGELFF
>TRBJ2-1|many|.|TRBV27
TGTGCCAGCAGTTTGGAAGGGAATGAGCAGTTCTTC
CASSLEGNEQFF
>TRBJ1-6|many|.|TRBV19
TGTGCCAGTAGTATGATCCCGTATAATTCACCCCTCCACTTT
CASSMIPYNSPLHF
>TRBJ2-3|many|.|TRBV9
TGTGCCAGCAGCGTAGGGCAGAGCTCAGATACGCAGTATTTT
CASSVGQSSDTQYF
>TRBJ1-3|many|.|TRBV15
TGTGCCACCAGCAGATCGGGCAGCTTTCCTGGAAACACCATATATTTT
CATSRSGSFPGNTIYF